The 14 T cell receptor beta chains presented below share a single source sample, sequenced in a study of blood T cell repertoires in COVID-19. The protocol was immunoSEQ multiplex PCR, while the TCRdb copy is restricted to in-frame clones and leaves out a portion. The sample records approximately 150,000 clones, around four fifths being singletons. Sequencing input: PBMCs or T cells enriched from blood (not recorded which). The receptors stem from a man between 65 and 85 years old who had been exposed to COVID-19.

This chain uses TRBV4-1 with TRBJ2-1; 7 bases line up with TRBD1. J lost 2 bases, V lost 4 bases, and 5 bases had no gene match. In germline, CDR1 is MGHRA, CDR2 YSYEKL. This CDR3 comprises 15 residues. CDR3 residues: CASSRETGTYNEQFF. The CDR3 DNA reads TGCGCCAGCAGCCGAGAGACAGGGACCTACAATGAGCAGTTCTTC.

The chain employs TRBV5-1 and TRBJ2-3, with 12 positions matching TRBD2. The junction had 4 bases not matched to a gene; V was cut back by 0 bases and J by 5 bases. There are 16 residues in the CDR3. The germline V gene has CDR1 SGHRS and CDR2 YFSETQ. This CDR3 is CASSLGTSGAVDTQYF. CDR3 sequence (DNA): TGCGCCAGCAGCTTGGGGACTAGCGGGGCGGTAGATACGCAGTATTTT.

The chain uses TRBV6-5 and TRBJ1-1; no definite D call. V lost 1 base and J 6 bases, leaving 12 bases between the germline ends. CDR1 is MNHEY, CDR2 SVGAGI, per germline. The CDR3 is 14 amino acids. CDR3 protein: CASSYWRISSEAFF. The CDR3 coding sequence is TGTGCCAGCAGTTACTGGAGGATTTCCTCTGAAGCTTTCTTT.

This sequence joins TRBV3-1 (or the pseudogene TRBV3-2) and TRBJ1-4, with 11 bases identical to TRBD1. The germline CDR1 and CDR2 sequences are LGHDT and YNNKEL (reference sequence). Germline trimming cut 5 bases from V and 5 bases from J; bases unmatched to any gene: 10. The length of the CDR3 is 17 residues. The CDR3 nucleotides read TGTGCCAGCAGCGGGTGGGGGACAGGGGGAATCAATGAAAAACTGTTTTTT. This sequence encodes CASSGWGTGGINEKLFF.

This chain connects TRBV19 to TRBJ1-5; possibly TRBD1 for D (6 bases). Germline assignment: CDR1 LNHDA and CDR2 SQIVND (reference sequence). Trimming cost V 0 bases and J 6 bases, with 15 bases left between them. This CDR3 is 16 amino acids long. Written as DNA, the CDR3 is TGTGCCAGTAGTATAGAGAAGAACAGGGTAAGTCAGCCCCAGCATTTT. Protein product: CASSIEKNRVSQPQHF. Based on the CDR3 plus reference TRBV19 and TRBJ1-5, the full variable domain is DGGITQSPKYLFRKEGQNVTLSCEQNLNHDAMYWYRQDPGQGLRLIYYSQIVNDFQKGDIAEGYSVSREKKESFPLTVTSAQKNPTAFYLCASSIEKNRVSQPQHFGDGTRLSIL.

This clone was observed once. This chain links TRBV6-2 or TRBV6-3 with TRBJ2-7; no definite D call. Germline values: CDR1 MNHEY, CDR2 SVGEGT. The CDR3 is made up of 13 amino acids. V lost 4 bases and J 4 bases, leaving 11 bases between the germline ends. CDR3 residues: CASSFLRLYEQYF. The CDR3 coding sequence is TGTGCCAGCAGTTTCCTCCGACTGTACGAGCAGTACTTC.

This clone was seen a handful of times. The rearrangement uses TRBV7-9 and TRBJ2-7; tentatively, D is TRBD2 (7 bases). Trimming took 1 base from V and 5 from J, leaving 15 bases between them. Germline V gene sequence: CDR1 SEHNR, CDR2 FQNEAQ (reference sequence). The CDR3 has 15 amino acids. DNA of the CDR3: TGTGCCAGCAGCTTAGGACCGGGGGGCTCGGACGAGCAGTACTTC. Amino acid sequence: CASSLGPGGSDEQYF.

The CDR3 DNA follows: TGCAGCGTTGGAACAGGGTTTGAGGATCAGCCCCAGCATTTT. Translated: CSVGTGFEDQPQHF. This chain joins TRBV29-1 and TRBJ1-5, with D perhaps matching TRBD1 (6 bases). Trimming removed 4 bases at V and 5 bases at J, with 15 bases between. This CDR3 has 14 residues. Germline lookup yields CDR1 SQVTM and CDR2 ANQGSEA.

V is TRBV30 and J is TRBJ1-4; D is possibly TRBD1 (5 bases). This CDR3 is built from 14 residues. The V gene lost 2 bases and the J gene lost 6 bases, with 13 bases spanning the gap. Germline loops: CDR1 GTSNPN, CDR2 SVGIG (reference sequence). Written as DNA, the CDR3 is TGTGCCTGGAGTATAGGCAGGGAGGATGAAAAACTGTTTTTT. It is translated as CAWSIGREDEKLFF.

This chain links TRBV5-1 with TRBJ2-7; 11 positions match TRBD1. CDR1 and CDR2 (germline): SGHRS, YFSETQ. The CDR3 is 14 amino acids. V dropped 3 bases and J dropped 7; count of bases not matched to a gene: 6. CDR3 sequence (DNA): TGCGCCAGCAGCTCCGGACAGGGGGCAAGAGAGCAGTACTTC. Translated: CASSSGQGAREQYF.

The V gene is TRBV19, the J gene TRBJ1-6, with 7 bases fitting TRBD1. After removal of 7 bases from V and 9 bases from J, the junction contained 6 bases not matched to a gene. The CDR3 has 13 residues. Germline CDR1 LNHDA, CDR2 SQIVND (reference sequence). This CDR3 is CASTTGIGSPLHF. CDR3 nucleotide sequence: TGTGCCAGTACGACAGGGATTGGTTCACCCCTCCACTTT.

This rearrangement joins TRBV25-1 to TRBJ1-4, with TRBD1 identical over 10 bases. Germline assignment: CDR1 MGHDK and CDR2 SYGVNS. The V segment lost 7 bases and the J segment 9 bases; nucleotides outside the gene matches: 8. The CDR3 is 14 amino acids. CDR3: CASTGQGEGKKLFF. In nucleotides, the CDR3 is TGTGCCAGCACCGGACAGGGGGAGGGAAAAAAACTGTTTTTT.

The chain is built from TRBV5-1 and TRBJ2-2, with TRBD1 matching 10 bases. The CDR3 spans 16 residues. V lost 4 bases to trimming and J lost 4 bases; unmatched junction nucleotides: 7. The germline V gene encodes CDR1 SGHRS and CDR2 YFSETQ. The CDR3 sequence: CASSQFGTGVTGELFF. CDR3 bases: TGCGCCAGCAGCCAATTTGGGACAGGGGTCACCGGGGAGCTGTTTTTT.

The chain is built from TRBV7-9 and TRBJ2-7; 8 nucleotides match TRBD2. The J segment lost 0 bases and the V segment lost 2 bases, leaving 3 bases of the junction unmatched. Germline V gene sequence: CDR1 SEHNR, CDR2 FQNEAQ (reference sequence). This CDR3 comprises 15 residues. CDR3 coding DNA: TGTGCCAGCAGCTTATTACTAGCGGTCTCCTACGAGCAGTACTTC. This gives the protein CASSLLLAVSYEQYF.